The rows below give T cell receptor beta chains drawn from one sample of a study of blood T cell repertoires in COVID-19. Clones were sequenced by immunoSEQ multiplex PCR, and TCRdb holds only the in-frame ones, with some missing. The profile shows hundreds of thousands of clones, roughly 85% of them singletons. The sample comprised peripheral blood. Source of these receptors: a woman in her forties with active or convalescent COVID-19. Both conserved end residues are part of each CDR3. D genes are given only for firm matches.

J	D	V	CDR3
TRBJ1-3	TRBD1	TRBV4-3	CASSQGRGQRRNTIYF
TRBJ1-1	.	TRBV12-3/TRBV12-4	CASSLDRVGEAFF
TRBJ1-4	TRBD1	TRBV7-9	CASSRTGDDEKLFF
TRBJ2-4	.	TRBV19	CASSIVVSKNIQYF
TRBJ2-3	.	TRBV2	CASAGSRTDTQYF
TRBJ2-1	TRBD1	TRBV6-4	CASSEFPDRVLNEQFF
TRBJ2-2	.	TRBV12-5	CASGLATGELFF
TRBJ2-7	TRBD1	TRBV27	CASSTDRGPREQYF
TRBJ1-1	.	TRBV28	CASSLLPGLVTEAFF
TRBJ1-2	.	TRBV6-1	CASSDRGHDNYGYTF
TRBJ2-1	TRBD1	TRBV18	CASSPRTGGQDEQFF
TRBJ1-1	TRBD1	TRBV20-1	CSASSSGQDEMNTEAFF
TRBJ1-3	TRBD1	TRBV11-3	CASSDYTPGDSVSGNTIYF
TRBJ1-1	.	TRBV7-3	CASSLREDMNTEAFF
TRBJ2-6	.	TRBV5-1	CASSLEGREGPPLWANVLTF
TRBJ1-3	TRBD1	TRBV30	CAWSKTGQPGNTIYF
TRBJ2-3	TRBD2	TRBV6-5	CASSRLAGNTDTQYF
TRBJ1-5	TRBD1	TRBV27	CASSLIGQGTQPQHF
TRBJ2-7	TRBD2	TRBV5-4	CASSTRTSGLHSYEQYF
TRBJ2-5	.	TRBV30	CAWSADSRETQYF
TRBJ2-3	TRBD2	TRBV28	CASSTKELAGNTDTQYF
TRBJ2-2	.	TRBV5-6	CASSPGGVGELFF
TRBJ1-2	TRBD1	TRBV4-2	CASSQPTGPKQYGYTF
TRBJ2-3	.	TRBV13	CASSTAMDRRVVDTQYF
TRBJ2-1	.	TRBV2	CASSARGEDEQFF
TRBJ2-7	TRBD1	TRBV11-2	CASSPDRTYEQYF
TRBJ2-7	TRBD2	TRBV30	CAWSVGGNYEQYF
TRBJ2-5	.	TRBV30	CAWSVGETQYF
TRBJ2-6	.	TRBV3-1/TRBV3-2	CASSQGRPLGANVLTF
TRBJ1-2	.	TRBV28	CASSLDTGGYTF
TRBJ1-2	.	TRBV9	CASSVGGASQGYGYTF
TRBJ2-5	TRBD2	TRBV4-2	CASSQTRLAGGETQYF
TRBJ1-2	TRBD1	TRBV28	CASRTGGSGYGYTF
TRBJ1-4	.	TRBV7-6	CASSLRERVFF
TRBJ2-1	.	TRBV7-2	CASSWGRDNEQFF
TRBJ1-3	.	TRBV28	CASTSGGTGSTIYF
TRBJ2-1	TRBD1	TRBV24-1	CATSDSYRGVNNEQFF
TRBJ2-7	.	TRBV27	CASRPRGRPHAGTYEQYF
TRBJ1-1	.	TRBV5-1	CASSPPPYTEAFF
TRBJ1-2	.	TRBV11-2	CASSLVGGDIYGYTF
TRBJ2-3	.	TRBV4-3	CASSQEERSTDTQYF
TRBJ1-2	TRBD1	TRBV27	CASSFQGALGNYGYTF
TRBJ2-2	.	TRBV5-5	CASSLSLGNAGELFF
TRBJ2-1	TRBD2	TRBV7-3	CASSFKGLAEGNEQFF
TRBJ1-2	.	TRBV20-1	CSASSGVNYGYTF
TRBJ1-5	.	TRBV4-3	CASSQGRENQPQHF
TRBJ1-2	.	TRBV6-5	CASSPGPYGYTF
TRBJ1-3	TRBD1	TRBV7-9	CASSLGDRVNTIYF
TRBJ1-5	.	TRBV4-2	CASSQEGSGGNQPQHF
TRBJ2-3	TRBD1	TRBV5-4	CASSARDRAPDTQYF
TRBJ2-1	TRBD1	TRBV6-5	CASSRTGGTYNEQFF
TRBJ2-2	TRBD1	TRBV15	CATSSGGNTGELFF
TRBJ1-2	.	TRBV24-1	CATSDPGDHYGYTF
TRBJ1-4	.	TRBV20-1	CSATIDEKLFF
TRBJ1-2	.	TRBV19	CASSMKGQSNGYTF
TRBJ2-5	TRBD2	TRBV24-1	CATSDLGLAGDQETQYF
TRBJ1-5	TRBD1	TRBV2	CASDGVLDRISNQPQHF
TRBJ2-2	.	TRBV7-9	CASSAIITGELFF